The rows below give T cell receptor beta chains drawn from one sample of a study. TCRdb passed the RT-PCR reads through MiXCR, listing each CDR3 protein once. The repertoire holds 550,000 to 750,000 distinct CDR3 sequences, with 13% to 15% as singletons. Material for sequencing was memory CD4+ T cells from blood. The receptors were sampled from a female donor in good health, serving as a healthy control. Each CDR3 is given with its conserved first and last residue. The order of the fields is V gene, CDR3 protein.

v_call: TRBV14
cdr3_aa: CASSQERSDSGQYF

v_call: TRBV12-3/TRBV12-4
cdr3_aa: CASSAFDRGIAFF

v_call: TRBV14
cdr3_aa: CASSQRTGAKEKLFF

v_call: TRBV5-1
cdr3_aa: CASSSPTPGADSPLHF

v_call: TRBV6-2/TRBV6-3
cdr3_aa: CASSYPRTSGIYEQYF

v_call: TRBV12-3/TRBV12-4
cdr3_aa: CASSASELNQPQHF

v_call: TRBV12-3/TRBV12-4
cdr3_aa: CASSLLRLAGVNEQYF

v_call: TRBV7-2
cdr3_aa: CASSYVPGQGPQPLELFF

v_call: TRBV5-1
cdr3_aa: CASTEGDSYNEQFF

v_call: TRBV20-1
cdr3_aa: CSGIGSYEQYF

v_call: TRBV7-2
cdr3_aa: CASSLIGRLSTDTQYF

v_call: TRBV20-1
cdr3_aa: CSASLIAGNNEQFF

v_call: TRBV6-6
cdr3_aa: CASRNSGNTIYF

v_call: TRBV7-2
cdr3_aa: CASSLKGLNNQETQYF

v_call: TRBV5-1
cdr3_aa: CASSLVPEDTQYF

v_call: TRBV6-2/TRBV6-3
cdr3_aa: CASTRQGTNSGNTIYF

v_call: TRBV15
cdr3_aa: CATSRAGQGTDTQYF

v_call: TRBV6-4
cdr3_aa: CASSESPEAPSQFF

v_call: TRBV3-1
cdr3_aa: CASSQGATNVVF

v_call: TRBV29-1
cdr3_aa: CSGQGTGESYEQFF

v_call: TRBV2
cdr3_aa: CASKGSMASPKETQYF

v_call: TRBV6-5
cdr3_aa: CASSYSQTTHQPQHF

v_call: TRBV12-3/TRBV12-4
cdr3_aa: CASSFGGSTENIQYF

v_call: TRBV30
cdr3_aa: CAGEASGANVLTF

v_call: TRBV14
cdr3_aa: CASSPPIVGTGGVTEAFF

v_call: TRBV6-2/TRBV6-3
cdr3_aa: CASSYFSGSGTDTQYF

v_call: TRBV15
cdr3_aa: CATSRGQEGDTQYF

v_call: TRBV28
cdr3_aa: CASSSPLGQGLGTQYF

v_call: TRBV6-1
cdr3_aa: CASSNRWDSHNEQFF

v_call: TRBV6-1
cdr3_aa: CAAWGRDTSYEQYF

v_call: TRBV5-1
cdr3_aa: CASSFTDIYNEQFF

v_call: TRBV4-3
cdr3_aa: CASSQNPTVGTGELFF

v_call: TRBV7-3
cdr3_aa: CASSLDTGPDTQYF

v_call: TRBV7-2
cdr3_aa: CASSAGQGWSGELFF

v_call: TRBV10-3
cdr3_aa: CAISRQISGNTIYF

v_call: TRBV12-3/TRBV12-4
cdr3_aa: CASTPGPNSYEQYF